A selection of T cell receptor beta chains follows, all from one sample in a study of a mutant IDH1 vaccine in newly diagnosed glioma. Data came from immunoSEQ multiplex PCR; TCRdb stores just in-frame clones and leaves some out. The sample records around 92,000 clones, 70% to 90% being singletons. The material sequenced was PBMCs, taken from a glioma patient treated with radiotherapy, temozolomide or both. These receptors all come from a woman aged 45 to 65 with glioma. Both conserved end residues are trimmed from each CDR3. Fields, in order: J gene, V gene, D gene, CDR3 protein. D genes are given only for firm matches.

J: TRBJ2-5
V: TRBV7-9
D: TRBD2
CDR3: ASSPGTSGVETQY

J: TRBJ2-7
V: TRBV6-5
D: -
CDR3: ASSSARAVSSYEQY

J: TRBJ1-3
V: TRBV10-3
D: -
CDR3: AIRENTIY

J: TRBJ2-2
V: TRBV6-1
D: -
CDR3: ASSIGMATGELF

J: TRBJ1-2
V: TRBV6-6
D: -
CDR3: ASTRADLDTFYGYT

J: TRBJ2-7
V: TRBV4-1
D: -
CDR3: ASSQVGRFL

J: TRBJ1-1
V: TRBV7-2
D: -
CDR3: ASSFWGDGTEAF

J: TRBJ2-5
V: TRBV10-1
D: -
CDR3: ASSEEETQY

J: TRBJ1-2
V: TRBV19
D: TRBD1
CDR3: ASARNGGTGRYGYT

J: TRBJ2-4
V: TRBV5-1
D: -
CDR3: ASSFRTGPGAKNIQY

J: TRBJ1-2
V: TRBV9
D: -
CDR3: ASSVSPAEVYGYT

J: TRBJ2-3
V: TRBV6-5
D: TRBD2
CDR3: ASSKGLVAQY

J: TRBJ1-6
V: TRBV19
D: TRBD1
CDR3: ASSSRQGEYSPLH

J: TRBJ1-2
V: TRBV28
D: TRBD1
CDR3: ASSLGQNYGYT

J: TRBJ1-2
V: TRBV18
D: -
CDR3: ASSPSRGGWDGYT

J: TRBJ1-1
V: TRBV11-2
D: -
CDR3: ASSLDKPGVPPMNTEAF

J: TRBJ2-3
V: TRBV18
D: -
CDR3: ASSPRVGTDTQY

J: TRBJ2-1
V: TRBV7-6
D: -
CDR3: ASSSTFGSSAVSYNEQF

J: TRBJ2-7
V: TRBV6-5
D: -
CDR3: ASIPGPSYEQY

J: TRBJ2-7
V: TRBV28
D: -
CDR3: ASASSVNYEQY

J: TRBJ2-1
V: TRBV5-1
D: -
CDR3: ASSSTGDSYNEQF

J: TRBJ2-3
V: TRBV28
D: TRBD2
CDR3: ASRHGGTGVDTQY

J: TRBJ2-1
V: TRBV5-1
D: TRBD2
CDR3: ASSYSGRVDNEQF

J: TRBJ2-1
V: TRBV7-9
D: -
CDR3: ASSLGSSYNEQF

J: TRBJ2-5
V: TRBV5-1
D: TRBD2
CDR3: ASSLNGLAAQETQY

J: TRBJ1-5
V: TRBV5-1
D: -
CDR3: ASSLGPDQPQH

J: TRBJ2-2
V: TRBV27
D: -
CDR3: ASSLGSGELF

J: TRBJ1-4
V: TRBV6-1
D: -
CDR3: ASSEVGRELANEKLF

J: TRBJ2-2
V: TRBV4-2
D: TRBD2
CDR3: ASSQFSGQDVTGELF

J: TRBJ2-2
V: TRBV2
D: -
CDR3: ASNDRTNTGELF

J: TRBJ1-2
V: TRBV11-1
D: -
CDR3: ASSLGSKADGYT

J: TRBJ1-2
V: TRBV6-5
D: TRBD1
CDR3: ASSGRGRDGYT

J: TRBJ2-5
V: TRBV28
D: -
CDR3: ASSLRGQETQY

J: TRBJ1-1
V: TRBV2
D: -
CDR3: ASSEAAGTEAF

J: TRBJ2-5
V: TRBV29-1
D: -
CDR3: SVEDWTQETQY

J: TRBJ2-2
V: TRBV6-5
D: TRBD2
CDR3: ASSYGLAGATGELF

J: TRBJ1-4
V: TRBV19
D: TRBD1
CDR3: ASTEGDRVEEKLF

J: TRBJ1-2
V: TRBV5-4
D: -
CDR3: ASTLGSPNYGYT

J: TRBJ2-7
V: TRBV28
D: -
CDR3: ASSFSGQQY

J: TRBJ2-2
V: TRBV9
D: -
CDR3: ASSVGTNTGELF

J: TRBJ1-2
V: TRBV23-1
D: -
CDR3: ASTPSVGSNYGYT

J: TRBJ1-1
V: TRBV7-2
D: -
CDR3: ASSSHGTLNTEAF

J: -
V: TRBV6-6
D: -
CDR3: ASSPRPGAYEQY

J: TRBJ1-6
V: TRBV9
D: -
CDR3: ASSATPNSPLH

J: TRBJ1-6
V: TRBV19
D: -
CDR3: ASSWRELATNSPLH

J: TRBJ2-5
V: TRBV10-3
D: TRBD2
CDR3: AISDVGGREQETQY

J: TRBJ2-7
V: TRBV29-1
D: -
CDR3: SVVTNYEQY

J: TRBJ2-3
V: TRBV5-4
D: -
CDR3: ASSFGGPRTDTQY